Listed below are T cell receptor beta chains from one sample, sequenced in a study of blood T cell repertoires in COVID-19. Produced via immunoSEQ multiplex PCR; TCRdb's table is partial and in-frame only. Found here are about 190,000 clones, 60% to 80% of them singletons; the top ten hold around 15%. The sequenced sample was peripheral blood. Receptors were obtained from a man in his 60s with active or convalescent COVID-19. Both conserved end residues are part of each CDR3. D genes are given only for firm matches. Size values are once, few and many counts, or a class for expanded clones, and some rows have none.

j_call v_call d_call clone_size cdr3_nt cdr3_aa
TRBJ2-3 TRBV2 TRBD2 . TGTGCCAGCAGTCCCCGACTAGCGGGTCCGGGGTTGGATACGCAGTATTTT CASSPRLAGPGLDTQYF
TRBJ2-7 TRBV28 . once TGTGCCAGCAGTCGGGAAGCGGACCACATATACGAGCAGTACTTC CASSREADHIYEQYF
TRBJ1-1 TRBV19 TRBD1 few TGTGCCAGTAGTAGACCGGGACAGGGGAACACTGAAGCTTTCTTT CASSRPGQGNTEAFF
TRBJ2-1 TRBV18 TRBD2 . TGTGCCAGCTCGAGGACTAGCGGGAGGGCATCTGGGGAGCAGTTCTTC CASSRTSGRASGEQFF
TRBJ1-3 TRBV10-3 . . TGTGCCATCAGTGGAGTGAACTCTGGAAACACCATATATTTT CAISGVNSGNTIYF
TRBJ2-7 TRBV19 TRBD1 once TGTGCCAGTAGCCCGGGACAGACCTACGAGCAGTACTTC CASSPGQTYEQYF
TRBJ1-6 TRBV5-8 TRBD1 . TGTGCCAGCAGCTTGGAACAGGGGAGTTCACCCCTCCACTTT CASSLEQGSSPLHF
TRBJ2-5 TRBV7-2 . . TGTGCCAGCAGCTTCTCAGGGATGGAGACCCAGTACTTC CASSFSGMETQYF
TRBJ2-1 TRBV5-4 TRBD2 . TGTGCCAGCAGCCGGACTAGCGGGACCTTATCGGAGCAGTTCTTC CASSRTSGTLSEQFF
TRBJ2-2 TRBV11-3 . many TGTGCCAGCAGCCCTACCTCGGGCACCGGGGAGCTGTTTTTT CASSPTSGTGELFF
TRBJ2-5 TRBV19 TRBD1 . TGTGCCAGTAGTTCTTCCGGGACAGTCGGGACCCAGTACTTC CASSSSGTVGTQYF
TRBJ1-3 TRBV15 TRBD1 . TGTGCCACTGGGGGGACAGGCGGAAACACCATATATTTT CATGGTGGNTIYF
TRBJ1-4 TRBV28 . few TGTGCCAGCAGTTTTCGGGGGGGAGAAAAACTGTTTTTT CASSFRGGEKLFF
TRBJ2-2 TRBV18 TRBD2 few TGTGCCAGCTCACCAATTCCAGCGGGAGGAATCAGCGGGGAGCTGTTTTTT CASSPIPAGGISGELFF
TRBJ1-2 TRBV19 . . TGTGCCAGTAGTATCCCTCAGGGGTCGGGCTACACCTTC CASSIPQGSGYTF
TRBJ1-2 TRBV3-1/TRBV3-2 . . TGTGCCAGCAGCCAAGACGCGGGTAGCTATGGCTACACCTTC CASSQDAGSYGYTF
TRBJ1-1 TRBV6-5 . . TGTGCCAGCAGTTACTCGAGAGCATTTGAAGCTTTCTTT CASSYSRAFEAFF
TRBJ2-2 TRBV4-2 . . TGTGCCAGCAGCCAAGCGGCAGGGAAAACCGGGGAGCTGTTTTTT CASSQAAGKTGELFF
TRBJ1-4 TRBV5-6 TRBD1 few TGTGCCAGCAGCTACAGGGGGCCTGCAACTAATGAAAAACTGTTTTTT CASSYRGPATNEKLFF
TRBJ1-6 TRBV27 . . TGTGCCAGCAACCAGACGGAGAATAATTCACCCCTCCACTTT CASNQTENNSPLHF
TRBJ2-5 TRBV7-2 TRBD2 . TGTGCCAGCAGTCCACTAGCGGGAGGAGGAGAGACCCAGTACTTC CASSPLAGGGETQYF
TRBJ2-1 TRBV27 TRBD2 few TGTGCCAGCAGTGTCGTTACGGGAGGGTACAATGAGCAGTTCTTC CASSVVTGGYNEQFF
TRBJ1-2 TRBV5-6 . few TGTGCCAGCAGCTTGGGGAGGCGGTATGGCTACACCTTC CASSLGRRYGYTF
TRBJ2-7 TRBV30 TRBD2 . TGTGCCTACACTAGCGGGAGGACCTACGAGCAGTACTTC CAYTSGRTYEQYF
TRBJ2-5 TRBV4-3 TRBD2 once TGCGCCAGCAGCCAAGAGGGGGGGGGAAAAGAGACCCAGTACTTC CASSQEGGGKETQYF
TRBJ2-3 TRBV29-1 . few TGCAGCGAAGCGGGTAGCACAGATACGCAGTATTTT CSEAGSTDTQYF
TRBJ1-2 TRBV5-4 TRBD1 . TGTGCCAGCAGCTTTGAAGGGGGCGACGGCTACACCTTC CASSFEGGDGYTF